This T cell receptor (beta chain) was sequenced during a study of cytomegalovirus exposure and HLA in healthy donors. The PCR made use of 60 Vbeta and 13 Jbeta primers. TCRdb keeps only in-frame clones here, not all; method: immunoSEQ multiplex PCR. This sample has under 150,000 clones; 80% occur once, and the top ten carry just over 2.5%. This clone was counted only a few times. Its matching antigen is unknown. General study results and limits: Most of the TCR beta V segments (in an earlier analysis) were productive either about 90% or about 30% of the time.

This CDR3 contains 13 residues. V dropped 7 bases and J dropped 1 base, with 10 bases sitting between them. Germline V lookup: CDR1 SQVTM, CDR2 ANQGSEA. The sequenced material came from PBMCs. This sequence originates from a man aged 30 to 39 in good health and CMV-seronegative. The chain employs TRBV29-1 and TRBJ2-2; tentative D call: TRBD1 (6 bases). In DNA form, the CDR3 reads TGCAGCGCTCCGGGACAGAACACCGGGGAGCTGTTTTTT. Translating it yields CSAPGQNTGELFF.